These T cell receptor beta chains were read from a single sample in a study of blood T cell repertoires in COVID-19. Generated by immunoSEQ multiplex PCR, the TCRdb table keeps only in-frame clones and is missing some. The sample has fewer than 300,000 clones; approximately 81% are singletons. The sample consisted of PBMCs or T cells enriched from blood (not recorded which). Receptors were obtained from a woman between 50 and 59 years old who had recovered from COVID-19. Both conserved end residues are part of each CDR3. The D gene is left open where the match is weak. Some rows mark clone size as missing; the rest say once, few, many or name a class of expanded clone.

d_call clone_size j_call v_call cdr3_nt cdr3_aa
TRBD1 - TRBJ2-5 TRBV7-7 TGTGCCAGCAGTCTATCACAGGGGGAGACCCAGTACTTC CASSLSQGETQYF
- few TRBJ1-2 TRBV5-1 TGCGCCAGCAGCCAAACTGCAGGGGCCTTACATAACTATGGCTACACCTTC CASSQTAGALHNYGYTF
- - TRBJ1-2 TRBV4-3 TGCGCCAGCAGCCAAGTTGGGCAGGAAGGTCTTGGCTATGGCTACACCTTC CASSQVGQEGLGYGYTF
TRBD2 - TRBJ2-1 TRBV6-1 TGTGCCAGCCGTAGCGGGGCCCCCTACAATGAGCAGTTCTTC CASRSGAPYNEQFF
- - TRBJ2-7 TRBV5-1 TGCGCCAGCAGCGCCTCCGGAAACTACTACGAGCAGTACTTC CASSASGNYYEQYF
- - TRBJ1-4 TRBV7-9 TGTGCCAGCAGCTTAGTCGCGGCAGGGTCTAATGAAAAACTGTTTTTT CASSLVAAGSNEKLFF
- - TRBJ2-2 TRBV4-1 TGCGCCAGCAGCCAAGTCGGGAGGAACACCGGGGAGCTGTTTTTT CASSQVGRNTGELFF
- - TRBJ2-5 TRBV18 TGTGCCAGCTCACCGGGCCTGGTGGAGACCCAGTACTTC CASSPGLVETQYF
TRBD2 - TRBJ2-4 TRBV7-6 TGTGCCAGTCACCGGGCTAGCGGGAGTCTCCAAGCCAAAAACATTCAGTACTTC CASHRASGSLQAKNIQYF
- few TRBJ1-5 TRBV19 TGTGCCAGTAAACAGGGTTTCCAGCCCCAGCATTTT CASKQGFQPQHF
TRBD2 - TRBJ2-1 TRBV7-2 TGTGCCAGCAGCTTAGGGGTTAGCGGGGGGACTGAGCAGTTCTTC CASSLGVSGGTEQFF
TRBD1 - TRBJ1-2 TRBV28 TGTGCCAGCAGTTCCCGGGACAGGGAGAACTATGGCTACACCTTC CASSSRDRENYGYTF
- - TRBJ1-3 TRBV6-5 TGTGCCAGCAGTTCATTTGGAGAAGGTCGGGGAAACACCATATATTTT CASSSFGEGRGNTIYF
TRBD1 - TRBJ1-6 TRBV5-1 TGCGCCAGCAGCTTAGCCTCGGGACAGGGAAGAAATTCACCCCTCCACTTT CASSLASGQGRNSPLHF
TRBD1 - TRBJ2-7 TRBV4-2 TGTGCCAGCAGCCAAGAGGACAGGGGAAGTGGCGAGCAGTACTTC CASSQEDRGSGEQYF
TRBD1 once TRBJ2-7 TRBV27 TGTGCCAGCAGTTTATTGGGGGACAGAGCCTACGAGCAGTACTTC CASSLLGDRAYEQYF
- - TRBJ2-5 TRBV30 TGTGCCTGGAGTGGTAGACTAGGCCAAGAGACCCAGTACTTC CAWSGRLGQETQYF
- - TRBJ1-4 TRBV19 TGTGCCAGTAGTATGGAGGACGCAACTAATGAAAAACTGTTTTTT CASSMEDATNEKLFF
- - TRBJ2-7 TRBV29-1 TGCAGCGTTGGGACAACCTACGAGCAGTACTTC CSVGTTYEQYF
- - TRBJ2-7 TRBV18 TGTGCCAGCTCACCAATTCGGGGAACCCAGCAGTACTTC CASSPIRGTQQYF
- once TRBJ2-7 TRBV27 TGTGCCAGCAGTGGCCCAGGGTCCTACGAGCAGTACTTC CASSGPGSYEQYF
- - TRBJ2-5 TRBV7-9 TGTGCCAGCAGCTTCGATCCGAGAGGGACCCAGTACTTC CASSFDPRGTQYF
TRBD1 - TRBJ1-1 TRBV18 TGTGCCAGCTCCCCGGGACAGCAGAACACTGAAGCTTTCTTT CASSPGQQNTEAFF
TRBD1 - TRBJ1-4 TRBV9 TGTGCCAGCAGCGTCAGGGACAGAATTAATGAAAAACTGTTTTTT CASSVRDRINEKLFF
- - TRBJ1-2 TRBV5-4 TGTGCCAGCAGCTTGCGGCAGGGTGGCTATGGCTACACCTTC CASSLRQGGYGYTF
TRBD2 once TRBJ2-5 TRBV2 TGTGCCAGAAGGACTAGCGGACAAGAGACCCAGTACTTC CARRTSGQETQYF
TRBD2 - TRBJ2-3 TRBV13 TGTGCCAGCAGCACTAGACTAGCGGGGACAGATACGCAGTATTTT CASSTRLAGTDTQYF
- - TRBJ1-3 TRBV7-9 TGTGCCAGCAGGCGAAGTCCAGGTTCTCTGGGTAACACCATATATTTT CASRRSPGSLGNTIYF
TRBD2 - TRBJ2-5 TRBV5-8 TGTGCCAGCAGCTCAGTCGCAACTAGCGGCCAAGAGACCCAGTACTTC CASSSVATSGQETQYF
TRBD2 - TRBJ2-3 TRBV20-1 TGCAGTGCTAGTGGTCTAGCGGGAGGTAGTTCCACAGATACGCAGTATTTT CSASGLAGGSSTDTQYF
TRBD1 - TRBJ2-1 TRBV30 TGTGCCTGGAGTTGGACAGGGAACCTCTACAATGAGCAGTTCTTC CAWSWTGNLYNEQFF
- - TRBJ2-2 TRBV11-3 TGTGCCAGCAGCTCGGGACTTGATGGCAACACCGGGGAGCTGTTTTTT CASSSGLDGNTGELFF
TRBD1 once TRBJ2-3 TRBV5-4 TGTGCCAGCAGCTTATCAGGGGGCGCGAGCACAGATACGCAGTATTTT CASSLSGGASTDTQYF
- - TRBJ1-2 TRBV2 TGTGCCAGCAGTGAAGCGCTATGGAGAGCAAGTGGCTACACCTTC CASSEALWRASGYTF
TRBD1 - TRBJ1-1 TRBV5-5 TGTGCCAGCAGGATTGGAACAGGGGGACTGAACACTGAAGCTTTCTTT CASRIGTGGLNTEAFF
TRBD1 - TRBJ1-2 TRBV3-1/TRBV3-2 TGTGCCAGCAGCCTAACTCGACAGGGGGCGGGAGGCTACACCTTC CASSLTRQGAGGYTF
- - TRBJ1-6 TRBV19 TGTGCCAGTAGTACCGGGACTTTGGATGTGACCTCCTATAATTCACCCCTCCACTTT CASSTGTLDVTSYNSPLHF
- - TRBJ2-3 TRBV9 TGTGCCAGCAGCGAAAACACCTTTGGCACAGATACGCAGTATTTT CASSENTFGTDTQYF
- - TRBJ1-1 TRBV4-2 TGTGCCAGCAGCCACCCGACAGGGAACACTGAAGCTTTCTTT CASSHPTGNTEAFF
- - TRBJ2-3 TRBV4-3 TGCGCCAGCAGCCAAGATCTAGATACTAGCACAGATACGCAGTATTTT CASSQDLDTSTDTQYF
- once TRBJ2-5 TRBV27 TGTGCCAGCAGTTCGCACAGTAAAGAGACCCAGTACTTC CASSSHSKETQYF
TRBD2 - TRBJ2-3 TRBV7-8 TGTGCCAGCAGCTTAGGGGAGGGCGGCACCGGCACAGATACGCAGTATTTT CASSLGEGGTGTDTQYF
- few TRBJ1-4 TRBV19 TGTGCCAGTAGTAGGAGGGAGTCCAATGAAAAACTGTTTTTT CASSRRESNEKLFF